The 10 T cell receptor beta chains presented below share a single source sample, sequenced in a study of T cells in pancreatic ductal adenocarcinoma. Selected pancreatic ductal adenocarcinoma patients had undergone surgery without neoadjuvant therapy. Clones were read by immunoSEQ multiplex PCR, and TCRdb kept only the in-frame ones, dropping some. The sample yields fewer than 20,000 clones, around 90% seen once. The sample consisted of PBMCs. These receptors all come from a human donor with pancreatic ductal adenocarcinoma.

The chain uses TRBV6-5 and TRBJ1-2, with D possibly TRBD1 on 6 matching bases. CDR1 and CDR2 (germline): MNHEY, SVGAGI. This CDR3 has 15 residues. Trimming left V 2 bases short and J 4 bases short, with 14 bases between. This CDR3 is CASSYTRGDTYGYTF. The CDR3 DNA sequence: TGTGCCAGCAGTTACACCCGAGGGGACACCTATGGCTACACCTTC.

This chain uses TRBV4-2 with TRBJ2-2; no clear D. The germline V and J ends were trimmed by 0 bases and 4 bases, with 15 bases remaining between them. CDR1 is LGHNA and CDR2 is YNFKEQ in the germline V gene. This CDR3 contains 17 residues. The CDR3 loop reads CASSQEASGRGTGELFF. The CDR3 DNA is TGTGCCAGCAGCCAAGAAGCATCGGGCCGAGGCACCGGGGAGCTGTTTTTT.

The V and J genes are TRBV6-4 and TRBJ2-2, with 8 bases identical to TRBD2. J gave up 0 bases and V 6 bases, and 9 bases lay outside the gene matches. The CDR3 is made up of 17 amino acids. Germline loops: CDR1 MRHNA, CDR2 SNTAGT. The CDR3 loop reads CASSARLATANTGELFF. The CDR3 nucleotides read TGTGCCAGCAGCGCCAGACTAGCGACCGCGAACACCGGGGAGCTGTTTTTT.

This clone has a single count. V gene TRBV13 combines with J gene TRBJ2-5, with a tentative D call TRBD1 (6 bases). The assigned J gene may be wrong: the sequence end matches TRBJ2-7 better. Germline V gene lookup returns CDR1 PRHDT and CDR2 FYEKMQ (reference sequence). The CDR3 is made up of 14 amino acids. The CDR3 DNA is TGTGCCAGCAACCAGGGGCGAATCTCCTACGAGCAGTACTTC. Encoded protein: CASNQGRISYEQYF.

This chain's CDR3 is CAISESTGLDTQYF. The CDR3 nucleotides are TGTGCCATCAGTGAGTCGACAGGGCTAGATACGCAGTATTTT. The chain links TRBV10-3 to TRBJ2-3; 7 nucleotides line up with TRBD1. The germline V gene has CDR1 ENHRY and CDR2 SYGVKD. V was pared by 0 bases and J by 5 bases, with 2 bases of the junction left unmatched. This CDR3 has 14 amino acids.

This clone is a singleton in its sample. This chain connects TRBV19 to TRBJ1-5; 7 positions match TRBD1. CDR3 length: 16 residues. With 5 bases clipped from V and 0 bases from J, the junction kept 7 bases outside the gene matches. Germline V gene lookup returns CDR1 LNHDA and CDR2 SQIVND (reference sequence). Here the CDR3 DNA reads TGTGCCAGTAGTGTGACCGGGACAGTTAGCAATCAGCCCCAGCATTTT. Its protein is CASSVTGTVSNQPQHF.

This clone came up once. This chain joins TRBV28 and TRBJ2-3; TRBD1 agrees at 9 bases. CDR1 MDHEN and CDR2 SYDVKM come from the germline V gene. The CDR3 has 16 residues. V gave up 4 bases and J gave up 2 bases; unmatched junction bases: 7. In DNA, the CDR3 is TGTGCCAGCAGTTCCCTAGGGACAGGGACCACAGATACGCAGTATTTT. It translates to CASSSLGTGTTDTQYF.

This chain joins TRBV7-2 and TRBJ2-2; D unresolved. Trimming left V 0 bases short and J 1 base short, with 12 bases between. CDR1 is SGHTA, CDR2 FQGNSA, per germline. CDR3 length equals 17 residues. CDR3 sequence (DNA): TGTGCCAGCAGCTTAGCGAGGTGGACGTTGAACACCGGGGAGCTGTTTTTT. Residues: CASSLARWTLNTGELFF.

V is TRBV19 and J is TRBJ2-7; 9 nucleotides align to TRBD2. The CDR3 consists of 15 residues. Per the germline V gene, CDR1 is LNHDA and CDR2 is SQIVND (reference sequence). V dropped 4 bases and J dropped 4; count of bases not matched to a gene: 8. CDR3 residues: CASSTRGGREYEQYF. DNA of the CDR3: TGTGCCAGTAGTACGCGGGGGGGGCGCGAGTACGAGCAGTACTTC.

The chain combines TRBV5-6 with TRBJ2-5, with TRBD2 matching 8 bases. Looked up from germline, CDR1 is SGHDT and CDR2 is YYEEEE. This CDR3 has 15 amino acids. The J segment lost 5 bases and the V segment lost 4 bases, leaving 10 bases of the junction unmatched. The CDR3 DNA follows: TGTGCCAGCAGCACGGCGGGGGGCGAGGGGGAGACCCAGTACTTC. Translated, it gives CASSTAGGEGETQYF.